Following are 18 T cell receptor beta chains from one sample sequenced in a study of T cell responses to AZD1222 COVID-19 vaccine (dated by TCRdb to about 2021). The time point label on this specimen signifies: baseline before first vaccination. The library was obtained by the immunoSEQ multiplex PCR assay. What TCRdb holds here is the immuneACCESS table cut down to in-frame rearrangements. Part of the clones is not present; checked against another copy, under half of the missing clones reflect an unresolved V gene, and the others are unexplained. Within this sample are 120,000 to 150,000 clones, with 89% of them counted one time only. About 3% of the sample goes to the ten largest clones. Sequenced here: peripheral blood, sampled on day 0 of AZD1222 vaccination. Receptor source: an adult in good health.

This rearrangement joins TRBV28 to TRBJ2-3; tentatively, D is TRBD1 (5 bases). The germline CDR1 and CDR2 sequences are MDHEN and SYDVKM. CDR3 length: 14 amino acids. Trimming removed 3 bases from V and 2 bases from J, with 9 bases in between. The CDR3 region has the DNA TGTGCCAGCAGTTTTGGTGGGGCCACAGATACGCAGTATTTT. Translated: CASSFGGATDTQYF. The variable domain in full, completed from reference TRBV28 and TRBJ2-3, reads DVKVTQSSRYLVKRTGEKVFLECVQDMDHENMFWYRQDPGLGLRLIYFSYDVKMKEKGDIPEGYSVSREKKERFSLILESASTNQTSMYLCASSFGGATDTQYFGPGTRLTVL.

This rearrangement joins TRBV30 to TRBJ1-4, with D hard to call. The CDR3 spans 14 residues. Germline V gene data show CDR1 as GTSNPN and CDR2 as SVGIG (reference sequence). V lost 0 bases and J lost 8, with 13 bases in between. CDR3 sequence reads: CAWSVLAASEKLFF. In DNA form, the CDR3 reads TGTGCCTGGAGTGTACTGGCGGCTTCAGAAAAACTGTTTTTT.

This chain uses TRBV5-8 with TRBJ1-3; possible D gene TRBD1, 5 bases. The CDR3 is 16 residues long. Germline assignment: CDR1 SGHTS and CDR2 YDEGEE. V was trimmed by 6 bases and J by 7 bases, leaving 23 bases between them. CDR3 bases: TGTGCCAGCAACCCTATAATAGGCTCTCGGGGGAACACCATATATTTT. This encodes CASNPIIGSRGNTIYF. The full variable domain, in which reference TRBV5-8 and TRBJ1-3 provide the parts outside the CDR3, is EAGVTQSPTHLIKTRGQQATLRCSPISGHTSVYWYQQALGLGLQFLLWYDEGEERNRGNFPPRFSGRQFPNYSSELNVNALELEDSALYLCASNPIIGSRGNTIYFGEGSWLTVV.

The V call is TRBV6-4, the J call TRBJ2-3; 10 nucleotides match TRBD1. The germline V gene has CDR1 MRHNA and CDR2 SNTAGT. This CDR3 contains 15 residues. V was pared by 4 bases and J by 4 bases, with 5 bases of the junction left unmatched. This chain's CDR3 is CASSAAGQGADTQYF. CDR3 DNA sequence: TGTGCCAGCAGTGCCGCAGGACAGGGGGCAGATACGCAGTATTTT.

This clone appeared a single time. The rearrangement uses TRBV3-1 (or the pseudogene TRBV3-2) and TRBJ2-1; D ambiguous. Looked up from germline, CDR1 is LGHDT and CDR2 is YNNKEL (reference sequence). V lost 0 bases and J 2 bases, leaving 8 bases between the germline ends. The CDR3 is 15 amino acids. CDR3 sequence: CASSQDSFTYNEQFF. CDR3 nucleotide sequence: TGTGCCAGCAGCCAAGACAGTTTTACCTACAATGAGCAGTTCTTC.

The rearrangement links TRBV9 to TRBJ2-3; the match to TRBD2 covers 8 bases. The CDR3 consists of 16 residues. The germline gives CDR1 SGDLS, CDR2 YYNGEE. The V segment lost 0 bases and the J segment 3 bases; nucleotides outside the gene matches: 6. CDR3 nucleotide sequence: TGTGCCAGCAGCGTAGTAGGAGCGGGGGAAACAGATACGCAGTATTTT. It yields the protein CASSVVGAGETDTQYF.

This chain uses TRBV29-1 with TRBJ1-1; D possibly corresponds to TRBD1 (5 bases). V lost 4 bases to trimming and J lost 3 bases, with 9 bases between them. The germline gives CDR1 SQVTM, CDR2 ANQGSEA. This CDR3 region has 12 residues. The CDR3 loop is CSVAPRDTEAFF. The CDR3 nucleotides are TGCAGCGTTGCCCCCAGGGACACTGAAGCTTTCTTT.

The chain links TRBV4-2 to TRBJ2-3; 7 bases map to TRBD2. J lost 2 bases, V lost 4 bases, and 6 bases had no gene match. CDR3 size: 15 residues. Germline V CDR1 and CDR2: LGHNA, YNFKEQ. CDR3 DNA: TGTGCCAGCAGCCCCTCGGGACTACACACAGATACGCAGTATTTT. It codes for CASSPSGLHTDTQYF.

This chain links TRBV15 with TRBJ2-1, with no clear D. The V end was cut by 5 bases, the J end by 1 base, with 6 bases between. The CDR3 runs to 13 residues. From germline, CDR1 is LNHNV and CDR2 YYDKDF (reference sequence). CDR3 nucleotide sequence: TGTGCCACCAGCGGTGAGTCCTACAATGAGCAGTTCTTC. Its translation is CATSGESYNEQFF.

This rearrangement joins TRBV29-1 to TRBJ2-3; maybe TRBD2 (5 bases). V lost 1 base, J lost 2 bases, and 7 bases lay in between. The CDR3 is 13 residues long. Germline V gene sequence: CDR1 SQVTM, CDR2 ANQGSEA. This chain's CDR3 is CSVEGGFTDTQYF. Here the CDR3 DNA reads TGCAGCGTTGAAGGCGGGTTCACAGATACGCAGTATTTT.

V is TRBV5-1 and J is TRBJ2-7; a possible D gene is TRBD2 (6 bases). The V gene's germline CDR1 is SGHRS and CDR2 YFSETQ. The V end lost 3 bases, the J end lost 2 bases, and 15 bases lay between the germline ends. CDR3 size: 15 residues. In nucleotides, the CDR3 is TGCGCCAGCAGCTCGTCGGGAGTAGGGGCCTACGAGCAGTACTTC. This gives the protein CASSSSGVGAYEQYF.

This clone is a singleton in its sample. This chain joins TRBV11-2 and TRBJ1-3, with 8 bases lining up with TRBD1. The CDR3 is made up of 17 amino acids. With V trimmed by 5 bases and J by 0 bases, 9 bases remained unmatched. Germline assignment: CDR1 SGHAT and CDR2 FQNNGV. The CDR3 loop is CASSPRDRSTSGNTIYF. The CDR3 bases are TGTGCCAGCAGCCCGCGGGACAGGTCAACCTCTGGAAACACCATATATTTT.

V usage is TRBV18 and J usage is TRBJ1-4; D is unclear. CDR3 length: 12 amino acids. V was pared by 5 bases and J by 11 bases, with 12 bases between. The V gene's germline CDR1 is KGHSH and CDR2 LQKENI. The CDR3 sequence is CASSSEGYKLFF. For the CDR3, the DNA is TGTGCCAGCTCATCAGAAGGGTACAAACTGTTTTTT.

This clone has more than one count but fewer than ten. The V call is TRBV4-2, the J call TRBJ1-2, with D tentatively TRBD1 (5 bases). The germline V and J ends were trimmed by 3 bases and 8 bases, with 22 bases remaining between them. The CDR3 totals 16 residues. Germline CDR1 LGHNA, CDR2 YNFKEQ. CDR3 region: CASSQDPGTLMGGYTF. CDR3 in DNA: TGTGCCAGCAGCCAGGACCCCGGGACCTTGATGGGGGGCTACACCTTC.

The J gene is TRBJ2-5, the V gene TRBV28; perhaps TRBD2 as D (5 bases). Trimming pared 11 bases from V and 7 bases from J, leaving 20 bases between. Germline V gene lookup returns CDR1 MDHEN and CDR2 SYDVKM. The CDR3 covers 13 residues. The CDR3 DNA reads as TGTGCCTCCCGGAGGAACAATTTAGGGACCCAGTACTTC. Encoded protein: CASRRNNLGTQYF.

The chain couples TRBV5-1 to TRBJ2-1, with 15 bases aligning to TRBD2. The junction had 3 bases not matched to a gene; V was cut back by 5 bases and J by 6 bases. The CDR3 spans 15 residues. Germline V lookup: CDR1 SGHRS, CDR2 YFSETQ. CDR3 sequence: CASRPGLAGGNEQFF. CDR3 DNA: TGCGCCAGCAGACCGGGACTAGCGGGGGGCAATGAGCAGTTCTTC.

The V gene is TRBV6-2 or TRBV6-3, the J gene TRBJ2-7, with D hard to call. The V end was cut by 6 bases, the J end by 11 bases, with 17 bases between. Per the germline V gene, CDR1 is MNHEY and CDR2 is SVGEGT. The CDR3 consists of 12 residues. The CDR3 here is CASSSTRVVEYF. CDR3 sequence (DNA): TGTGCCAGCAGCTCAACTCGGGTAGTCGAGTACTTC.

The V call is TRBV5-4, the J call TRBJ2-7; 9 bases line up with TRBD1. Germline V gene lookup returns CDR1 SGHNT and CDR2 YYREEE (reference sequence). With 2 bases clipped from V and 2 bases from J, the junction kept 5 bases outside the gene matches. The CDR3 covers 15 residues. CDR3 nucleotides: TGTGCCAGCAGCTTAGCGGACAGGGGCCCCTACGAGCAGTACTTC. It yields the protein CASSLADRGPYEQYF. Variable domain in full (rest from reference TRBV5-4 and TRBJ2-7): ETGVTQSPTHLIKTRGQQVTLRCSSQSGHNTVSWYQQALGQGPQFIFQYYREEENGRGNFPPRFSGLQFPNYSSELNVNALELDDSALYLCASSLADRGPYEQYFGPGTRLTVT.